These 14 T cell receptor beta chains share one sample of origin, sequenced in a study of T cell responses to AZD1222 COVID-19 vaccine. Here immunoSEQ multiplex PCR was the method, and the copy in TCRdb shows in-frame clones only, minus some. Here the sample spans about 120,000 clones, almost 95% being singletons. Specimen: peripheral blood, collected on day 0 of AZD1222 vaccination. These receptors were obtained from an adult in good health.

The chain couples TRBV6-2 or TRBV6-3 to TRBJ1-1, with 9 nucleotides matching TRBD1. CDR3 length: 17 residues. V was clipped by 2 bases and J by 6 bases; unmatched bases: 13. The V gene's germline CDR1 is MNHEY and CDR2 SVGEGT. CDR3 region: CASSYAGTGIGVPEAFF. The DNA of the CDR3 is TGTGCCAGCAGTTACGCCGGGACAGGGATTGGAGTGCCTGAAGCTTTCTTT.

The gene calls are TRBV19 and TRBJ1-1; D call uncertain. V lost 4 bases to trimming and J lost 1 base, with 13 bases between them. CDR3 length equals 15 residues. Germline V lookup: CDR1 LNHDA, CDR2 SQIVND (reference sequence). CDR3 nucleotide sequence: TGTGCCAGTAGTAGGGAAGGCAGGCCGAACACTGAAGCTTTCTTT. Its protein is CASSREGRPNTEAFF.

V usage is TRBV5-1 and J usage is TRBJ1-4; no firm D call. Germline V gene lookup returns CDR1 SGHRS and CDR2 YFSETQ. The V gene lost 0 bases and the J gene lost 7 bases, with 13 bases spanning the gap. The CDR3 sequence is 15 residues long. DNA for the CDR3: TGCGCCAGCAGCTTGGCCGTTTCAGAAACTGAAAAACTGTTTTTT. This translates into CASSLAVSETEKLFF.

V is TRBV18 and J is TRBJ1-1, with TRBD1 matching 11 bases. Germline V gene sequence: CDR1 KGHSH, CDR2 LQKENI. This CDR3 region has 18 residues. Losses at the gene ends were 2 bases for V and 2 bases for J; bases not matched to a gene: 10. In nucleotides, the CDR3 is TGTGCCAGCTCACCATCCGGGACAGGGGGAGCTGTAAACACTGAAGCTTTCTTT. Amino acid sequence: CASSPSGTGGAVNTEAFF.

The chain employs TRBV2 and TRBJ2-2, with TRBD2 matching 11 bases. Trimming cost V 6 bases and J 4 bases; bases outside gene matches: 7. The length of the CDR3 is 16 residues. Germline V gene data show CDR1 as SNHLY and CDR2 as FYNNEI. This CDR3 is CASRVGSGGATGELFF. CDR3 sequence (DNA): TGTGCCAGCAGAGTTGGTAGCGGGGGGGCCACCGGGGAGCTGTTTTTT.

The chain combines TRBV7-5 with TRBJ1-2; the table calls TRBD1, which could not be checked here. TRBV7-5 is a recognized pseudogene. The CDR3 runs 16 residues. In DNA form, the CDR3 reads TGTGCCAGAAGCTTACGGGGTACAGGGAATGGGGATGGCTACACCTTC. It specifies CARSLRGTGNGDGYTF.

CDR3 in DNA: TGCAGCGTTGAAGATCAAGGGGGCACTGAAGCTTTCTTT. It translates to CSVEDQGGTEAFF. The gene calls are TRBV29-1 and TRBJ1-1, with a possible D match to TRBD1 (6 bases). V gave up 0 bases and J gave up 4 bases, with 9 bases separating them. This CDR3 contains 13 residues. Germline V CDR1 and CDR2: SQVTM, ANQGSEA.

The J gene is TRBJ1-4, the V gene TRBV15, with a tentative D call TRBD1 (6 bases). Germline CDR1 reads LNHNV; CDR2 reads YYDKDF (reference sequence). V was clipped by 1 base and J by 8 bases, with 14 bases between them. This CDR3 is 15 amino acids long. In DNA form, the CDR3 reads TGTGCCACCAGCAGAGCCCCGGGACATCGGGAAAAACTGTTTTTT. Protein: CATSRAPGHREKLFF.

The rearrangement uses TRBV7-2 and TRBJ1-2; 8 bases fit TRBD1. CDR1 and CDR2 from the germline V gene are SGHTA and FQGNSA. This CDR3 is 14 amino acids long. V shed 5 bases and J 2 bases; nucleotides not matched to a gene: 4. The DNA for the CDR3 is TGTGCCAGCAGCACGAACAGGGGGAACTATGGCTACACCTTC. Its translation: CASSTNRGNYGYTF.

CDR3 sequence (DNA): TGTGCCAGCAGCCGAGGGGGCGGAGAGACCCAGTACTTC. Its translation: CASSRGGGETQYF. The V call is TRBV3-1 (or the pseudogene TRBV3-2), the J call TRBJ2-5; 7 bases agree with TRBD1. Germline CDR1 reads LGHDT; CDR2 reads YNNKEL (reference sequence). The CDR3 spans 13 residues. V gave up 4 bases and J gave up 4 bases; unmatched junction bases: 3.

This clone has a single count. The chain uses TRBV5-1 and TRBJ1-1; tentatively, D is TRBD1 (5 bases). Trimming took 3 bases from V and 1 from J, leaving 16 bases between them. Germline V gene sequence: CDR1 SGHRS, CDR2 YFSETQ. The CDR3 covers 16 residues. The CDR3 DNA sequence: TGCGCCAGCAGCTCCACTGGGGACCTGCGGAACACTGAAGCTTTCTTT. Its translation: CASSSTGDLRNTEAFF.

This chain uses TRBV7-5 with TRBJ1-5. TRBV7-5 is a pseudogene. The CDR3 has 14 residues. CDR3 in amino acids: CARSLGQLNQPQHF. CDR3 DNA sequence: TGTGCCAGAAGCTTAGGGCAGCTCAATCAGCCCCAGCATTTT.

The CDR3 DNA reads TGTGCCAGCAGTTACTCCGGGCCTTCGAACACTGAAGCTTTCTTT. Translated: CASSYSGPSNTEAFF. The V and J genes are TRBV6-5 and TRBJ1-1; no reliable D call. CDR1 is MNHEY and CDR2 is SVGAGI in the germline V gene. The CDR3 loop spans 15 amino acids. Trimming cost V 0 bases and J 1 base, with 9 bases left between them.

V is TRBV18 and J is TRBJ1-5, with D perhaps TRBD1 (6 bases). Germline loops: CDR1 KGHSH, CDR2 LQKENI. CDR3 size: 14 residues. Trimming shortened V by 1 base and J by 5 bases, and 9 bases separated the two germline ends. This chain's CDR3 is CASSPQDRHQPQHF. CDR3 DNA sequence: TGTGCCAGCTCACCACAAGACAGGCATCAGCCCCAGCATTTT.